This TCR beta chain was retrieved from a study of early T cells in non-severe SARS-CoV-2 infection (dated by TCRdb to 2020 to 2023). Notes on the research overall: Because TCR sequencing relied on bulk RNA taken from unsorted whole blood, pairing of alpha and beta chains was not possible.

Its CDR3 holds 15 amino acids, cysteine through phenylalanine. The retained sequence is limited to the CDR3, 45 bases, with the frame set at the first base. The junction carries 15 bases between V and J, which are trimmed by 2 bases and 5 bases respectively. Looking up the germline V gene yields CDR1 SGHTA and CDR2 FQGNSA. A case-control design nested within a healthcare worker cohort in London, UK, was used, with weekly nasopharyngeal swab PCR tests and blood sampling performed. Between 23 and 31 March 2020, the week of the UK lockdown, healthcare workers were enrolled and then followed up weekly for as long as 16 weeks. The table lists this clonotype with many counts. It has no known antigen specificity. Base qualities are not at hand, and no much larger clone is one base apart. The library was produced with 5' RACE. The sequencer listed for this sample is NextSeq 500. In the TCR library protocol, unique molecular identifiers were attached to individual cDNA molecules to correct for PCR bias and sequencing error. TCR alpha and beta chains were both sequenced, and the abundances of alpha and beta sequences in each sample were closely correlated with each other. Per the source publication's procedure: V gene, J gene and CDR3 annotation of TCR sequences was performed with Decombinator V4. TCRs were defined as expanded if a significant change between any two time points was detected under a Poisson model with p below 0.0001. TCR abundances were normalised to the total number of TCRs sequenced per sample and expressed as counts per million. TRAV1-2 paired with TRAJ12, TRAJ20 or TRAJ33 defined MAIT TCRs, while TRAV10 paired with TRAJ18 defined iNKT TCRs. VDJdb, accessed 1 November 2021, was searched for CMV, EBV and SARS-CoV-2 annotated TCRs, with TCRs annotated for multiple antigens excluded. The public reads were reprocessed in TCRdb via fastp at Q25 and MiXCR, keeping in-frame beta chains. Entries that share a CDR3 protein sequence are merged under the most common genes and DNA. The V and J calls and clone size are TCRdb's, not the authors'. This sample has around 49,000 distinct CDR3 sequences in its table, and about 9.9% of those were observed once. The ten biggest clones cover around a fifth of the sample.

The research as a whole found: VDJdb matching was skewed toward anti-spike CD8 responses and likely underestimated virus-specific expansions, missing private and CD4 specificities.

The clonotype originates from an adult who was a healthcare worker with PCR-confirmed SARS-CoV-2 infection or an uninfected control (not recorded which). The chain is encoded by TRBV7-2 joined to TRBJ2-5; matching of 5 bases hints at TRBD1 as the D gene. The sequencing sample was made of whole blood. The sequenced DNA: TGTGCCAGCAGCTTACGGCCGGCAGGGCAGGAGACCCAGTACTTC. Its protein product is CASSLRPAGQETQYF.